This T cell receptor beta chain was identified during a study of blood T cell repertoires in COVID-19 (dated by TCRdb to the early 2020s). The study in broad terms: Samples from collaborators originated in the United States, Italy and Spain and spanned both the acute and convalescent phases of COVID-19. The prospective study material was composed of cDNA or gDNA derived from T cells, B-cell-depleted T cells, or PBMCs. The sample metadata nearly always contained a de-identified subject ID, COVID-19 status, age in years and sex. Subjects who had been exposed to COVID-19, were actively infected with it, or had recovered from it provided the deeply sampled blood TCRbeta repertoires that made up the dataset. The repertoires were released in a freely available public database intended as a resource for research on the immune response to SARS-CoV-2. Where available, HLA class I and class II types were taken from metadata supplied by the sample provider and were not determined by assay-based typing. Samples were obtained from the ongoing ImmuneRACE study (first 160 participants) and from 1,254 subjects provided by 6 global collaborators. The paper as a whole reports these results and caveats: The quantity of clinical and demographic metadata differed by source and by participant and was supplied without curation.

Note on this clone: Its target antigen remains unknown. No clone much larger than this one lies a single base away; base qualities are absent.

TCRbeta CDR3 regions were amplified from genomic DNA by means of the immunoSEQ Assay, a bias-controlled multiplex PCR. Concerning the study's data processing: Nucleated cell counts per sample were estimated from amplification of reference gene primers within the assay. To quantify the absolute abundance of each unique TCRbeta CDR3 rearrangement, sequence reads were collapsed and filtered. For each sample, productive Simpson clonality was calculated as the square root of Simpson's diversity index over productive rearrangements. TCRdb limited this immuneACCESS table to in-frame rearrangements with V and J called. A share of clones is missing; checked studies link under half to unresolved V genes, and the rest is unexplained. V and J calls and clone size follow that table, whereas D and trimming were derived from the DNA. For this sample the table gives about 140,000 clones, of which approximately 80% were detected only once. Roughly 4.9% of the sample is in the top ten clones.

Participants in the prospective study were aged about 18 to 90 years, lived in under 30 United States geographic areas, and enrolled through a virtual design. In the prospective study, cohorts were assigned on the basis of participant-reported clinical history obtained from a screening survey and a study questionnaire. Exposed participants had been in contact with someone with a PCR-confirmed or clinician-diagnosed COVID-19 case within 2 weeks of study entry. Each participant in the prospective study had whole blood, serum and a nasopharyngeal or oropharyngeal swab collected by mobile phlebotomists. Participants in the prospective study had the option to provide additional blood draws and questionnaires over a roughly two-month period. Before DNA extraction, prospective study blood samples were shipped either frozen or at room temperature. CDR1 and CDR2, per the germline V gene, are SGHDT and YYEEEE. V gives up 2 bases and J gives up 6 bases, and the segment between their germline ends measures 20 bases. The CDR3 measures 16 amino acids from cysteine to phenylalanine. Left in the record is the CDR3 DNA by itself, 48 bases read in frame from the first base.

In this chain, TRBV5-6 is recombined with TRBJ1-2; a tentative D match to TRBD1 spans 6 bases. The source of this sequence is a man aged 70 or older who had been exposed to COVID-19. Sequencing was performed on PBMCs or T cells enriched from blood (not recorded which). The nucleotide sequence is TGTGCCAGCAGCTTCTATGGCCTTCAGGGGCACGATGGCTACACCTTC. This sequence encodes CASSFYGLQGHDGYTF.